The rows below give T cell receptor beta chains drawn from one sample of a study of blood T cell repertoires in COVID-19. Clones were read by immunoSEQ multiplex PCR, and TCRdb kept only the in-frame ones, dropping some. The table lists some 350,000 clones, roughly 90% of them singletons, with 2.5% to 3.5% in the top ten. The sequencing sample was made of PBMCs or T cells enriched from blood (not recorded which). These receptors were obtained from a young woman who had recovered from COVID-19. The CDR3 runs from the conserved cysteine through the conserved F or W. Fields, in order: CDR3 protein, CDR3 DNA, D gene, V gene, CDR3 length, J gene. A D gene is named only where the DNA matches it firmly.

CDR3aa: CASSFPGGHEQYF
CDR3nt: TGTGCCAGCAGTTTCCCAGGCGGGCACGAGCAGTACTTC
d_gene: NA
v_gene: TRBV12-3/TRBV12-4
len: 13
j_gene: TRBJ2-7

CDR3aa: CASSLPAGGHQNEQYF
CDR3nt: TGCGCCAGCAGCCTACCAGCGGGAGGCCATCAAAACGAGCAGTACTTC
d_gene: TRBD2
v_gene: TRBV5-1
len: 16
j_gene: TRBJ2-7

CDR3aa: CASQGARAEQYF
CDR3nt: TGCGCCAGCCAGGGGGCGCGAGCCGAGCAGTACTTC
d_gene: TRBD1
v_gene: TRBV5-1
len: 12
j_gene: TRBJ2-7

CDR3aa: CASSVGGGDYEQYF
CDR3nt: TGTGCCAGCAGCGTAGGCGGGGGGGACTACGAGCAGTACTTC
d_gene: TRBD2
v_gene: TRBV9
len: 14
j_gene: TRBJ2-7

CDR3aa: CASSFSGGEGYTF
CDR3nt: TGTGCCAGCAGTTTTAGCGGGGGGGAAGGCTACACCTTC
d_gene: NA
v_gene: TRBV3-1/TRBV3-2
len: 13
j_gene: TRBJ1-2

CDR3aa: CASSQKQGVFRSNQPQHF
CDR3nt: TGTGCCAGCAGCCAGAAACAGGGGGTTTTTCGGAGCAATCAGCCCCAGCATTTT
d_gene: TRBD1
v_gene: TRBV14
len: 18
j_gene: TRBJ1-5

CDR3aa: CASSSPQSTGGLSGGSSYEQYF
CDR3nt: TGTGCCAGCAGTTCCCCACAGAGCACAGGGGGCCTGAGCGGAGGGAGCTCCTACGAGCAGTACTTC
d_gene: TRBD1
v_gene: TRBV11-2
len: 22
j_gene: TRBJ2-7

CDR3aa: CATSDLNRGNEQYF
CDR3nt: TGTGCCACCAGTGATTTGAACAGGGGAAACGAGCAGTACTTC
d_gene: TRBD1
v_gene: TRBV24-1
len: 14
j_gene: TRBJ2-7

CDR3aa: CASRGYRGPDTEAFF
CDR3nt: TGTGCCAGCAGAGGATACAGGGGCCCCGACACTGAAGCTTTCTTT
d_gene: TRBD1
v_gene: TRBV11-2
len: 15
j_gene: TRBJ1-1

CDR3aa: CAWSGTSGGATGELFF
CDR3nt: TGTGCCTGGAGCGGGACTAGCGGGGGGGCCACCGGGGAGCTGTTTTTT
d_gene: TRBD2
v_gene: TRBV30
len: 16
j_gene: TRBJ2-2

CDR3aa: CAWSVEGTANQPQHF
CDR3nt: TGTGCCTGGAGTGTAGAGGGGACAGCCAATCAGCCCCAGCATTTT
d_gene: TRBD1
v_gene: TRBV30
len: 15
j_gene: TRBJ1-5

CDR3aa: CASSEGGSAYEQYF
CDR3nt: TGTGCCAGCAGTGAGGGAGGAAGTGCCTACGAGCAGTACTTC
d_gene: NA
v_gene: TRBV9
len: 14
j_gene: TRBJ2-7

CDR3aa: CASIRRTDYNSPLHF
CDR3nt: TGCGCCAGCATCCGGAGGACAGACTATAATTCACCCCTCCACTTT
d_gene: NA
v_gene: TRBV10-1
len: 15
j_gene: TRBJ1-6

CDR3aa: CASSDSYNEQFF
CDR3nt: TGTGCCAGTAGTGACAGCTACAATGAGCAGTTCTTC
d_gene: NA
v_gene: TRBV19
len: 12
j_gene: TRBJ2-1

CDR3aa: CASSAGTGGFSNEKLFF
CDR3nt: TGTGCCAGCAGCGCCGGGACAGGGGGCTTCTCTAATGAAAAACTGTTTTTT
d_gene: TRBD1
v_gene: TRBV9
len: 17
j_gene: TRBJ1-4

CDR3aa: CASSPRQGGNTGELFF
CDR3nt: TGTGCCAGCTCACCCCGACAGGGGGGAAACACCGGGGAGCTGTTTTTT
d_gene: TRBD1
v_gene: TRBV18
len: 16
j_gene: TRBJ2-2